Listed here are 7 T cell receptor beta chains from one sample, sequenced in a study of CD8 T cells in Susac syndrome. An input of roughly 0.5 to 1 ug of RNA was subjected to reverse transcription using random hexamers. TCRdb ran MiXCR on the immunoSEQ multiplex PCR reads and lists one entry per CDR3 protein. The sample consists of around 180,000 distinct CDR3 sequences, approximately 95% of them appearing once. The specimen was CD8+ T cells from PBMCs. The source of these receptors is a human donor with multiple sclerosis.

This clonotype was found once. The chain couples TRBV29-1 to TRBJ2-2, with D uncertain. CDR3 size: 11 residues. The germline V gene has CDR1 SQVTM and CDR2 ANQGSEA. Trimming took off 2 bases at V and 7 bases at J, with 5 bases between the two ends. Here the CDR3 reads CSVERVGELFF. The CDR3 region has the DNA TGCAGCGTTGAACGCGTCGGGGAGCTGTTTTTT.

This chain connects TRBV4-2 to TRBJ1-5, with D possibly TRBD1 on 5 matching bases. The CDR3 totals 16 residues. Trimming cost V 1 base and J 7 bases, with 17 bases left between them. Germline lookup yields CDR1 LGHNA and CDR2 YNFKEQ. The CDR3 spells CASSQAPAGINQPQHF. For the CDR3, the DNA is TGTGCCAGCAGCCAAGCTCCCGCAGGGATAAACCAGCCCCAGCATTTT.

V gene TRBV19 combines with J gene TRBJ1-6; D unresolved. The V and J ends lost 7 bases and 6 bases respectively, with 10 bases between them. There are 13 residues in the CDR3. Germline loops: CDR1 LNHDA, CDR2 SQIVND (reference sequence). The CDR3 loop reads CASNFQSNSPLHF. The CDR3 nucleotides read TGTGCCAGTAACTTCCAGAGTAATTCACCCCTCCACTTT.

The chain couples TRBV28 to TRBJ2-5; maybe TRBD2 (6 bases). The length of the CDR3 is 14 residues. CDR1 is MDHEN and CDR2 is SYDVKM in the germline V gene. Trimming took 8 bases from V and 4 from J, leaving 17 bases between them. CDR3 in amino acids: CASGLEGLSETQYF. The CDR3, as DNA: TGTGCCAGCGGGTTGGAGGGGCTCTCAGAGACCCAGTACTTC.

The chain recombines TRBV5-4 with TRBJ1-2; 10 positions agree with TRBD1. The CDR3 contains 14 residues. J was trimmed by 2 bases and V by 3 bases; bases with no gene match: 1. Per the germline V gene, CDR1 is SGHNT and CDR2 is YYREEE (reference sequence). The chain's CDR3 is CASSSGQGNYGYTF. The CDR3 DNA sequence: TGTGCCAGCAGCTCGGGACAGGGGAACTATGGCTACACCTTC.

The chain carries TRBV13 and TRBJ2-7; possibly TRBD2 for D (6 bases). V lost 0 bases, J lost 11 bases, and 17 bases lay in between. Germline CDR1 reads PRHDT; CDR2 reads FYEKMQ (reference sequence). The CDR3 is 14 residues long. The CDR3 loop reads CASSLGGDKRGEYF. The CDR3 DNA follows: TGTGCCAGCAGCTTAGGAGGGGATAAGCGCGGGGAGTACTTC.

The rearrangement links TRBV3-1 to TRBJ2-1; TRBD2 aligns across 11 bases. CDR1 and CDR2 (germline): LGHDT, YNNKEL (reference sequence). V lost 1 base, J lost 3 bases, and 8 bases stayed unmatched. This CDR3 spans 18 amino acids. The CDR3 sequence: CASSQVMGLAADYNEQFF. The DNA of the CDR3 is TGTGCCAGCAGCCAAGTGATGGGACTAGCGGCAGACTACAATGAGCAGTTCTTC.